The 28 T cell receptor beta chains below all came from one sample that was sequenced in a study of tumor-infiltrating lymphocytes in primary liver carcinoma. Reverse transcription of roughly 0.5 ug total RNA with a constant-region primer produced TCR beta cDNA. Libraries covering TCR beta were generated through three nested multiplex PCR rounds (using a slightly modified ARM-PCR). Rounds one and two of PCR, each of 9 to 11 cycles, were primed with TRBV1-TRBV30 forward primers and a C-beta reverse primer. MiXCR, run by TCRdb on the multiplex PCR reads, gives a single entry per CDR3 protein. The top ten hold less than 75% of the sample, which has about 180,000 distinct CDR3 sequences, around 60% seen once. RNA was extracted from whole blood without cell sorting, alongside germline DNA. Specimen: peripheral blood. These receptors all stem from a man aged 35-49 years with primary liver carcinoma and hepatitis B virus infection.

Concerning this clonotype: A read error may account for a junction end that differs from germline. The V call is TRBV11-3, the J call TRBJ2-3, with D uncertain. This CDR3 comprises 12 residues. Germline loops: CDR1 SGHNT, CDR2 YENEEA. In DNA, the CDR3 is TGTGCCAGCAGCTTCGAGGCAGATACGCTGTATTTT. It codes for CASSFEADTLYF.

J is TRBJ2-2 and V is TRBV5-4; 8 positions agree with TRBD2. The CDR3 sequence is 17 residues long. Trimming removed 4 bases from V and 0 bases from J; junction bases left unmatched: 8. In germline, CDR1 is SGHNT, CDR2 YYREEE (reference sequence). Written as DNA, the CDR3 is TGTGCCAGCAGCCCCCGGTTAGCGGGGACGAACACCGGGGAGCTGTTTTTT. Its translation: CASSPRLAGTNTGELFF.

This clonotype occurred once. V is TRBV11-2 and J is TRBJ2-7, with TRBD2 matching over 12 bases. Germline-derived CDR1 and CDR2 are SGHAT and FQNNGV. This CDR3 has 17 residues. This CDR3 is CVSSWTSGTGSSYEQYF. CDR3 sequence (DNA): TGTGTGAGCAGCTGGACTAGCGGGACAGGAAGTTCCTACGAGCAGTACTTC.

A note on this clonotype: One base away lies a much larger clone, so this may be a sequencing read error. This chain connects TRBV11-2 to TRBJ2-2; 10 bases fit TRBD1. The CDR3 is 15 residues long. Germline assignment: CDR1 SGHAT and CDR2 FQNNGV. The CDR3: CASSDGTGETGKLFF. CDR3 nucleotides: TGTGCCAGCAGCGACGGGACAGGGGAAACCGGGAAGCTGTTTTTT.

V usage is TRBV11-2 and J usage is TRBJ2-1; 9 bases line up with TRBD1. Germline-derived CDR1 and CDR2 are SGHAT and FQNNGV. CDR3 length: 14 amino acids. V gave up 5 bases and J gave up 16 bases; unmatched junction bases: 15. The CDR3 DNA reads TGTGCCAGCAGCCCTGGACAGGGGAGCAATGAACATTTCTTC. Amino acids: CASSPGQGSNEHFF. Filled out from reference TRBV11-2 and TRBJ2-1, the complete variable domain reads EAGVAQSPRYKIIEKRQSVAFWCNPISGHATLYWYQQILGQGPKLLIQFQNNGVVDDSQLPKDRFSAERLKGVDSTLKIQPAKLEDSAVYLCASSPGQGSNEHFFGPGTRLTVL.

This clonotype has a single count. The conserved final phenylalanine or tryptophan is absent from the CDR3, which likely points to a read error. The DNA is left out, because the CDR3 cannot be placed on it with certainty; the CDR3 is given as TCRdb lists it. V is TRBV11-2 and J is TRBJ2-5; the D call in the table, TRBD2, was not verified against the DNA. The CDR3 length is 14 residues, termini included. Germline assignment: CDR1 SGHAT and CDR2 FQNNGV. The CDR3 spells CASSLLRDQETKYS.

CDR3 nucleotides: TGTGCCAGCAGTTACGACCTCGGGAAGGGGAACACTGAAGCTTTCTTT. Residues: CASSYDLGKGNTEAFF. V usage is TRBV6-5 and J usage is TRBJ1-1; D gene uncertain. Trimming removed 2 bases at V and 1 base at J, with 14 bases between. Germline V lookup: CDR1 MNHEY, CDR2 SVGAGI. CDR3 length equals 16 residues.

A note on this clonotype: With a much larger clone just one base away, this may be a read error. The chain employs TRBV29-1 and TRBJ2-7, with D hard to call. The germline CDR1 and CDR2 sequences are SQVTM and ANQGSEA. Trimming left V 4 bases short and J 1 base short, with 8 bases between. This CDR3 is built from 12 residues. CDR3 protein: CSVVGPSYEQYF. In nucleotides, the CDR3 is TGCAGCGTTGTTGGTCCTTCCTACGAGCAGTACTTC.

On this clonotype: This is likely a read error, given that the CDR3 carries no conserved phenylalanine or tryptophan at its end. This chain links TRBV29-1 with TRBJ1-2; no clear D gene. Per the germline V gene, CDR1 is SQVTM and CDR2 is ANQGSEA. Trimming stripped 6 bases from V and 0 bases from J, with 14 bases between. This CDR3 has 14 residues. The CDR3 DNA sequence: TGCAGCGTCGGTGGGGAAATGCCTAACTATGGCTACACCATC. This translates into CSVGGEMPNYGYTI.

The genes are TRBV14 and TRBJ2-7; no reliable D call. V was pared by 0 bases and J by 3 bases, with 12 bases between. Germline CDR1 reads SGHDN; CDR2 reads FVKESK. The CDR3 covers 15 residues. CDR3 bases: TGTGCCAGCAGCCAAGACCCCAGCTGGGGCTACGAGCAGTACTTC. Translated, it gives CASSQDPSWGYEQYF.

This clonotype has a count of ten or more. The rearrangement links TRBV6-5 to TRBJ2-7; D uncertain. The CDR3 covers 12 residues. Germline V gene lookup returns CDR1 MNHEY and CDR2 SVGAGI. V lost 2 bases and J 6 bases, leaving 8 bases between the germline ends. The CDR3 is CASSYVGSEQYF. CDR3 nucleotide sequence: TGTGCCAGCAGTTACGTGGGTTCCGAGCAGTACTTC.

Remarks on this clonotype: It is likely a read error, because the conserved phenylalanine at the end of the CDR3 is missing. The DNA of the CDR3 is TGTGCCAGCAGTTTAAGTTCACCCCTCCACCTT. Protein: CASSLSSPLHL. J is TRBJ1-6 and V is TRBV11-2; no clear D gene. Trimming took 6 bases from V and 9 from J, leaving 6 bases between them. This CDR3 is 11 amino acids long. CDR1 and CDR2 (germline): SGHAT, FQNNGV.

This clonotype was picked up a small number of times. This chain connects TRBV4-1 to TRBJ2-7, with D possibly being TRBD1 or TRBD2 (5 bases each). The CDR3 has 16 amino acids. V was trimmed by 0 bases and J by 0 bases, leaving 12 bases between them. Germline CDR1 MGHRA, CDR2 YSYEKL. In DNA, the CDR3 is TGCGCCAGCAGCCAAGAAGGATCGGGGACCTCCTACGAGCAGTACTTC. As protein: CASSQEGSGTSYEQYF.

On this clonotype itself: Germline and junction disagree at one end, which may indicate a read error. The gene calls are TRBV11-2 and TRBJ1-6, with D maybe TRBD1 (6 bases). The CDR3 totals 14 residues. Germline assignment: CDR1 SGHAT and CDR2 FQNNGV. The CDR3 reads CASIPQGFNSPLHF. Here the CDR3 DNA reads TGTGCAAGCATCCCTCAGGGGTTTAATTCACCCCTCCACTTC.

This clonotype was found a few times. J is TRBJ2-3 and V is TRBV6-5, with 7 bases fitting TRBD1. Germline V lookup: CDR1 MNHEY, CDR2 SVGAGI. This CDR3 spans 15 amino acids. V lost 6 bases to trimming and J lost 0 bases; unmatched junction nucleotides: 6. CDR3 nucleotides: TGTGCCAGCAGACTCCGACAGGGAAGCACAGATACGCAGTATTTT. Translating gives CASRLRQGSTDTQYF.

A word on this clonotype: The conserved final phenylalanine or tryptophan is absent from the CDR3, which likely points to a read error. The DNA is left out, because the CDR3 cannot be placed on it with certainty; the CDR3 is given as TCRdb lists it. The rearrangement joins TRBV7-3 to TRBJ2-7; the table gives TRBD2 as D, unverified against the DNA. The CDR3 extends over 14 residues, inclusive of both ends. Germline-derived CDR1 and CDR2 are SGHTA and FQGTGA. The CDR3 loop is CDSRPSGGSYEQYS.

This clonotype came up many times. This chain uses TRBV11-2 with TRBJ2-1; D is perhaps TRBD2 (6 bases). The CDR3 spans 15 residues. Trimming removed 4 bases at V and 1 base at J, with 11 bases between. From germline, CDR1 is SGHAT and CDR2 FQNNGV. CDR3 amino acids: CASSSTSGSYNEQFF. The CDR3 region has the DNA TGTGCCAGCAGCTCGACTAGTGGGTCCTACAATGAGCAGTTCTTC. Drawing the rest from reference TRBV11-2 and TRBJ2-1, the complete variable domain is EAGVAQSPRYKIIEKRQSVAFWCNPISGHATLYWYQQILGQGPKLLIQFQNNGVVDDSQLPKDRFSAERLKGVDSTLKIQPAKLEDSAVYLCASSSTSGSYNEQFFGPGTRLTVL.

This clonotype was recorded only once. Germline is not matched at one junction end, which may reflect a read error. V is TRBV10-1 and J is TRBJ2-1; either TRBD1 or TRBD2 may fit D (5 bases each). Germline lookup yields CDR1 WNHNN and CDR2 SYGVQD (reference sequence). The CDR3 sequence is 12 residues long. The CDR3 DNA is TGCGCCAGCAGTGAATGGGGGAATAAGCAGTTCTTT. It codes for CASSEWGNKQFF.

This clonotype has a count of ten or more. J is TRBJ2-7 and V is TRBV11-2, with D possibly matching TRBD1 (6 bases). Trimming took 5 bases from V and 5 from J, leaving 13 bases between them. The germline V gene has CDR1 SGHAT and CDR2 FQNNGV. The CDR3 contains 13 residues. The CDR3 DNA is TGTGCCAGCAGCGTGGACAGAGTACACGAGCAGTACTTC. As protein: CASSVDRVHEQYF.

Turning to this clonotype: The conserved closing phenylalanine or tryptophan is absent in this CDR3, likely reflecting a read error. The limits of the CDR3 on the DNA are not certain, so only TCRdb's listed CDR3 is given. The V gene is TRBV10-2, the J gene TRBJ2-1; the DNA was not used to check the table's D call, TRBD2. Both ends counted, the CDR3 spans 14 residues. Germline values: CDR1 WSHSY, CDR2 SAAADI. CDR3 sequence reads: CASSETSDYNEQLI.

This clonotype has a handful of counts. A much larger clone differs from this one at a single base, so this may be a read error. J is TRBJ2-7 and V is TRBV6-2 or TRBV6-3, with 11 bases that match TRBD2. The germline gives CDR1 MNHEY, CDR2 SVGEGT. The CDR3 contains 14 residues. In DNA, the CDR3 is TGTGCCAGCAGTCCGACTAGCGGGAATTCCGAGCGGTACTTC. Protein: CASSPTSGNSERYF.

This clonotype appeared a few times. The chain recombines TRBV7-8 with TRBJ2-2, with D maybe TRBD1 (6 bases). The CDR3 contains 16 residues. CDR1 and CDR2 from the germline V gene are SGHVS and FQNEAQ. V was trimmed by 4 bases and J by 2 bases, leaving 14 bases between them. The CDR3 DNA reads TGTGCCAGCAGCTGGACCGGGACACCCAACACCGGGGAGCTGTTTTTT. Amino acid sequence: CASSWTGTPNTGELFF.

The gene calls are TRBV6-2 or TRBV6-3 and TRBJ2-7, with 10 bases lining up with TRBD2. The CDR3 runs to 12 residues. CDR1 MNHEY and CDR2 SVGEGT come from the germline V gene. CDR3 residues: CGSSGSFYEQYF. The CDR3 coding sequence is TGTGGGTCTAGCGGGAGTTTCTACGAGCAGTACTTC.

Regarding this clonotype: One end of the junction is discordant with germline, which a read error may explain. V and J are TRBV12-3 or TRBV12-4 and TRBJ1-3, with 7 bases that match TRBD1. This CDR3 is built from 13 residues. As DNA, the CDR3 is TGTGCCAGCGGGGACAGCTCTGGAAACACCATTTATTTT. It specifies CASGDSSGNTIYF.

This rearrangement joins TRBV11-2 to TRBJ2-3, with 13 positions matching TRBD2. This CDR3 is 16 amino acids long. The junction had 9 bases not matched to a gene; V was cut back by 6 bases and J by 6 bases. Germline assignment: CDR1 SGHAT and CDR2 FQNNGV. CDR3 residues: CASRQGLAGCTDTQYF. CDR3 coding DNA: TGTGCCAGCAGGCAGGGACTAGCGGGATGTACCGATACGCAGTATTTT.

The rearrangement uses TRBV14 and TRBJ2-5; 7 positions match TRBD2. V lost 1 base and J lost 6; bases outside the gene matches: 8. CDR3 size: 15 residues. CDR1 is SGHDN, CDR2 FVKESK, per germline. CDR3: CASSQATGGVKTQYF. CDR3 nucleotides: TGTGCCAGCAGCCAAGCAACGGGAGGAGTGAAGACCCAGTACTTC.

The chain couples TRBV6-1 to TRBJ2-3; D remains ambiguous. The length of the CDR3 is 15 residues. Between the trimmed V and J ends, which lost 2 bases and 1 base, there was a span of 10 bases. In germline, CDR1 is MNHNS, CDR2 SASEGT. This chain's CDR3 is CASSENVRCTDTQYF. CDR3 in DNA: TGTGCCAGCAGTGAAAATGTCAGATGCACAGATACGCAGTATTTT.

Notes on this clonotype: A much larger clone lies a single base off, so this may be a read error. Given the absence of the conserved phenylalanine or tryptophan at the CDR3 end, a read error is likely. The chain links TRBV29-1 to TRBJ2-3; 9 bases agree with TRBD1. Per the germline V gene, CDR1 is SQVTM and CDR2 is ANQGSEA. V shed 5 bases and J 6 bases; nucleotides not matched to a gene: 9. This CDR3 has 14 amino acids. The CDR3 bases are TGCAGCGTTACAACAGGGGGCCGGCGGGATACGCAGTATTAT. It encodes CSVTTGGRRDTQYY.